A selection of T cell receptor beta chains follows, all from one sample in a study of OX40 agonist ivuxolimab in advanced cancers. This table comes from immunoSEQ multiplex PCR, and its TCRdb copy is limited to in-frame clones, with some not included. Of about 35,000 clones in the sample, roughly three quarters were seen once. The material sequenced was CD4+ or CD8+ T cells sorted from blood, taken in a trial of the OX40 agonist ivuxolimab. The receptor set was obtained from an adult with an advanced solid tumor such as melanoma, head and neck, liver or kidney cancer. Both conserved end residues are part of each CDR3. Fields, in order: D gene, clone size, J gene, V gene, CDR3 DNA, CDR3 protein. A D gene is named only where the DNA matches it firmly. Clone size appears in some rows only: once, few, many, or a class for an expanded clone.

d_gene: .
abundance: .
j_gene: TRBJ1-5
v_gene: TRBV19
CDR3nt: TGTGCCAGTAGTTCGCCGGACAGCGTTTATCAGCCCCAGCATTTT
CDR3aa: CASSSPDSVYQPQHF

d_gene: .
abundance: .
j_gene: TRBJ2-7
v_gene: TRBV28
CDR3nt: TGTGCCACCCGGACAGCTGCCTACGAGCAGTACTTC
CDR3aa: CATRTAAYEQYF

d_gene: .
abundance: .
j_gene: TRBJ1-5
v_gene: TRBV2
CDR3nt: TGTGCCAGCAGTGCTGACAGCAATCAGCCCCAGCATTTT
CDR3aa: CASSADSNQPQHF

d_gene: TRBD1
abundance: .
j_gene: TRBJ1-3
v_gene: TRBV2
CDR3nt: TGTGCCAGCAGGAATGGACAGGGGGCCGGTGGAAACACCATATATTTT
CDR3aa: CASRNGQGAGGNTIYF

d_gene: .
abundance: .
j_gene: TRBJ1-4
v_gene: TRBV6-1
CDR3nt: TGTGCCAGCAGGGGGCAGCCCGCAACTAATGAAAAACTGTTTTTT
CDR3aa: CASRGQPATNEKLFF

d_gene: .
abundance: .
j_gene: TRBJ1-4
v_gene: TRBV18
CDR3nt: TGTGCCAGCTCATCAGCCCTTCACCGAAGGAATGAAAAACTGTTTTTT
CDR3aa: CASSSALHRRNEKLFF

d_gene: .
abundance: once
j_gene: TRBJ1-6
v_gene: TRBV4-1
CDR3nt: TGCGCCAGCAGCCAAGAGTTTAGAAGAATTGGGTATAATTCACCCCTCCACTTT
CDR3aa: CASSQEFRRIGYNSPLHF

d_gene: .
abundance: .
j_gene: TRBJ2-7
v_gene: TRBV6-6
CDR3nt: TGTGCCAGCAGTTACTCGGACGGATCCTACGAGCAGTACTTC
CDR3aa: CASSYSDGSYEQYF

d_gene: .
abundance: .
j_gene: TRBJ2-7
v_gene: TRBV7-3
CDR3nt: TGTGCCAGCAGCTTAGCAGCGGGCCAAACCTACGAGCAGTACTTC
CDR3aa: CASSLAAGQTYEQYF

d_gene: .
abundance: .
j_gene: TRBJ2-1
v_gene: TRBV11-2
CDR3nt: TGTGCCAGCAGCTTAAGGGCCAGGGTTTTAAATGAGCAGTTCTTC
CDR3aa: CASSLRARVLNEQFF

d_gene: .
abundance: .
j_gene: TRBJ1-3
v_gene: TRBV6-5
CDR3nt: TGTGCCAGCAGTTACGACAGGAGAGGTGGAAACACCATATATTTT
CDR3aa: CASSYDRRGGNTIYF

d_gene: TRBD2
abundance: .
j_gene: TRBJ2-3
v_gene: TRBV30
CDR3nt: TGTGCCTGGAAGACGGGGGGAGATACGCAGTATTTT
CDR3aa: CAWKTGGDTQYF

d_gene: .
abundance: few
j_gene: TRBJ1-6
v_gene: TRBV23-1
CDR3nt: TGCGCCAGCAGTAGTATTGGGGGACGCTATAATTCACCCCTCCACTTT
CDR3aa: CASSSIGGRYNSPLHF

d_gene: TRBD1
abundance: once
j_gene: TRBJ2-7
v_gene: TRBV10-2
CDR3nt: TGCGCCAGCAGAACCGGGACAGGGCGTTACGAGCAGTACTTC
CDR3aa: CASRTGTGRYEQYF

d_gene: TRBD1
abundance: .
j_gene: TRBJ1-4
v_gene: TRBV9
CDR3nt: TGTGCCAGCAGCGAAACAGGGGTGGATGAAAAACTGTTTTTT
CDR3aa: CASSETGVDEKLFF

d_gene: .
abundance: .
j_gene: TRBJ2-5
v_gene: TRBV11-1
CDR3nt: TGTGCCAGCAGATCTAGGAAATGGGAGACCCAGTACTTC
CDR3aa: CASRSRKWETQYF

d_gene: .
abundance: .
j_gene: TRBJ2-1
v_gene: TRBV6-1
CDR3nt: TGTGCCAGCACGCTGTACAATGAGCAGTTCTTC
CDR3aa: CASTLYNEQFF

d_gene: TRBD2
abundance: .
j_gene: TRBJ2-1
v_gene: TRBV19
CDR3nt: TGTGCCAGTACCCCCCGGCTAGCGGGAGGAAACAATGAGCAGTTCTTC
CDR3aa: CASTPRLAGGNNEQFF

d_gene: TRBD1
abundance: .
j_gene: TRBJ2-1
v_gene: TRBV29-1
CDR3nt: TGCAGCGTGGACAGGGAAAGATTTAATGAGCAGTTCTTC
CDR3aa: CSVDRERFNEQFF

d_gene: TRBD1
abundance: .
j_gene: TRBJ2-7
v_gene: TRBV6-5
CDR3nt: TGTGCCAGCAGTCCCGGGACAGTCTACGAGCAGTACTTC
CDR3aa: CASSPGTVYEQYF

d_gene: .
abundance: .
j_gene: TRBJ1-6
v_gene: TRBV27
CDR3nt: TGTGCCAGCAGTTGGCAGGGAAACTCCTATAATTCACCCCTCCACTTT
CDR3aa: CASSWQGNSYNSPLHF

d_gene: TRBD2
abundance: .
j_gene: TRBJ2-1
v_gene: TRBV5-1
CDR3nt: TGCGCCAGCAGCTTGGCCTACATACCGGGAGGGGGAATTAATGAGCAGTTCTTC
CDR3aa: CASSLAYIPGGGINEQFF

d_gene: .
abundance: .
j_gene: TRBJ1-2
v_gene: TRBV7-9
CDR3nt: TGTGCCAGCAGCTTACAGGGCGACGGCTACACCTTC
CDR3aa: CASSLQGDGYTF

d_gene: .
abundance: .
j_gene: TRBJ1-3
v_gene: TRBV6-5
CDR3nt: TGTGCCAGCAGTCCCGGAATAACTGGAAACACCATATATTTT
CDR3aa: CASSPGITGNTIYF

d_gene: .
abundance: .
j_gene: TRBJ2-2
v_gene: TRBV28
CDR3nt: TGTGCCAGCAAGGCGGCCGACACCGGGGAGCTGTTTTTT
CDR3aa: CASKAADTGELFF

d_gene: TRBD2
abundance: .
j_gene: TRBJ2-3
v_gene: TRBV6-4
CDR3nt: TGTGCCAGCAGTCGGGGGGGGTCACAAGATACGCAGTATTTT
CDR3aa: CASSRGGSQDTQYF

d_gene: .
abundance: .
j_gene: TRBJ2-5
v_gene: TRBV6-6
CDR3nt: TGTGCCAGCACCTCGTCCCGTGCGGAGCAGTACTTC
CDR3aa: CASTSSRAEQYF

d_gene: TRBD2
abundance: few
j_gene: TRBJ2-3
v_gene: TRBV7-9
CDR3nt: TGTGCCAGCAGCTTAGGACTAGCGGAAGATACGCAGTATTTT
CDR3aa: CASSLGLAEDTQYF

d_gene: TRBD1
abundance: .
j_gene: TRBJ1-3
v_gene: TRBV6-5
CDR3nt: TGTGCCATCAGTGCGACAGGGCTAAGAGGAAACACCATATATTTT
CDR3aa: CAISATGLRGNTIYF

d_gene: .
abundance: once
j_gene: TRBJ1-4
v_gene: TRBV6-5
CDR3nt: TGTGCCAGCAGCTATACAGTTGCAACTAATGAAAAACTGTTTTTT
CDR3aa: CASSYTVATNEKLFF

d_gene: .
abundance: .
j_gene: TRBJ1-5
v_gene: TRBV7-2
CDR3nt: TGTGCCAGCAGCTTAGGCTTTGGTCAGCCCCAGCATTTT
CDR3aa: CASSLGFGQPQHF

d_gene: .
abundance: .
j_gene: TRBJ2-7
v_gene: TRBV29-1
CDR3nt: TGCAGCGTTGAAGACGGGTTTGCCGGGAACGAGCAGTACTTC
CDR3aa: CSVEDGFAGNEQYF

d_gene: .
abundance: few
j_gene: TRBJ2-2
v_gene: TRBV19
CDR3nt: TGTGCCAGTAGTATAGCGGGAAGGACCGGGGAGCTGTTTTTT
CDR3aa: CASSIAGRTGELFF

d_gene: .
abundance: .
j_gene: TRBJ1-2
v_gene: TRBV28
CDR3nt: TGTGCCAGCAGTTTACCACAGGGAGGCTACACCTTC
CDR3aa: CASSLPQGGYTF

d_gene: .
abundance: .
j_gene: TRBJ2-4
v_gene: TRBV18
CDR3nt: TGTGCCAGCTCACCGCCCGGACAACCTAACATTCAGTACTTC
CDR3aa: CASSPPGQPNIQYF

d_gene: TRBD1
abundance: once
j_gene: TRBJ2-1
v_gene: TRBV19
CDR3nt: TGTGCCAGCGGACAGGGGGCCGTCAATGAGCAGTTCTTC
CDR3aa: CASGQGAVNEQFF

d_gene: .
abundance: .
j_gene: TRBJ2-1
v_gene: TRBV7-9
CDR3nt: TGTGCCAGCAGCTTCTGGACCAGATACGAGCAGTTCTTC
CDR3aa: CASSFWTRYEQFF

d_gene: .
abundance: .
j_gene: TRBJ2-1
v_gene: TRBV5-1
CDR3nt: TGCGCCAGCAGCTTGCAGGACTCCGCCAATGAGCAGTTCTTC
CDR3aa: CASSLQDSANEQFF

d_gene: .
abundance: .
j_gene: TRBJ2-2
v_gene: TRBV6-4
CDR3nt: TGTGCCAGCAGTGGGACAGACACCGGGGAGCTGTTTTTT
CDR3aa: CASSGTDTGELFF

d_gene: .
abundance: .
j_gene: TRBJ1-2
v_gene: TRBV18
CDR3nt: TGTGCCAGCTCACCAAGCGCCACTAACTATGGCTACACCTTC
CDR3aa: CASSPSATNYGYTF

d_gene: .
abundance: .
j_gene: TRBJ1-1
v_gene: TRBV6-1
CDR3nt: TGTGCCAGCAGGGGCGGGGTCCCTGGCACTGAAGCTTTCTTT
CDR3aa: CASRGGVPGTEAFF

d_gene: .
abundance: medium-sized
j_gene: TRBJ1-1
v_gene: TRBV28
CDR3nt: TGTGCCAGCAGTTCATTCAAGGACAGTATCAACACTGAAGCTTTCTTT
CDR3aa: CASSSFKDSINTEAFF

d_gene: .
abundance: .
j_gene: TRBJ2-7
v_gene: TRBV21-1
CDR3nt: TGTGCCAGCAGCTTATGCGCGACGGGTAATGCCTACGAGCAGTACTTC
CDR3aa: CASSLCATGNAYEQYF

d_gene: .
abundance: .
j_gene: TRBJ1-1
v_gene: TRBV6-5
CDR3nt: TGTGCCAGCAGCGGAAGAGGGGTAGGAACTGAAGCTTTCTTT
CDR3aa: CASSGRGVGTEAFF

d_gene: TRBD1
abundance: .
j_gene: TRBJ2-5
v_gene: TRBV7-3
CDR3nt: TGTGCCAGCAGCCGGGGACAGGGAGGCCCCGAGACCCAGTACTTC
CDR3aa: CASSRGQGGPETQYF

d_gene: TRBD1
abundance: .
j_gene: TRBJ1-5
v_gene: TRBV5-1
CDR3nt: TGCGCCAGCAGCTTAGGACAGGGAGGGAGTCAGCCCCAGCATTTT
CDR3aa: CASSLGQGGSQPQHF

d_gene: TRBD2
abundance: .
j_gene: TRBJ2-1
v_gene: TRBV9
CDR3nt: TGTGCCAGCAGCGTAACCCCCCGGACTAGCGGGAGAGTCAATGAGCAGTTCTTC
CDR3aa: CASSVTPRTSGRVNEQFF

d_gene: TRBD2
abundance: .
j_gene: TRBJ2-5
v_gene: TRBV10-3
CDR3nt: TGTGCCATCAACCTAGCGGGGGGGCAAGAGACCCAGTACTTC
CDR3aa: CAINLAGGQETQYF

d_gene: .
abundance: .
j_gene: TRBJ1-2
v_gene: TRBV9
CDR3nt: TGTGCCAGCAGCGTAGGTGGTATTAACTATGGCTACACCTTC
CDR3aa: CASSVGGINYGYTF

d_gene: .
abundance: .
j_gene: TRBJ1-5
v_gene: TRBV19
CDR3nt: TGTGCCAGTAGTATAGTGGCAGGTAGCAATCAGCCCCAGCATTTT
CDR3aa: CASSIVAGSNQPQHF

d_gene: TRBD2
abundance: medium-sized
j_gene: TRBJ2-5
v_gene: TRBV9
CDR3nt: TGTGCCAGCAGCTCCACCTCAGCGGGAGCCAACGGGGAGACCCAGTACTTC
CDR3aa: CASSSTSAGANGETQYF

d_gene: .
abundance: .
j_gene: TRBJ1-6
v_gene: TRBV2
CDR3nt: TGTGCCAGCAGTTTTCTAGGGGCACCCCTCCACTTT
CDR3aa: CASSFLGAPLHF

d_gene: .
abundance: .
j_gene: TRBJ2-3
v_gene: TRBV4-2
CDR3nt: TGTGCCAGCAGCCAAGATAGGCAGAATACGCAGTATTTT
CDR3aa: CASSQDRQNTQYF

d_gene: .
abundance: few
j_gene: TRBJ1-1
v_gene: TRBV15
CDR3nt: TGTGCCACCAGCCCCGGGAGCGGGGGGCTTGTAACAGCTTTCTTT
CDR3aa: CATSPGSGGLVTAFF

d_gene: .
abundance: .
j_gene: TRBJ2-1
v_gene: TRBV5-1
CDR3nt: TGCGCCAGCAGCCGCTCCTACAATGAGCAGTTCTTC
CDR3aa: CASSRSYNEQFF

d_gene: TRBD1
abundance: .
j_gene: TRBJ2-7
v_gene: TRBV28
CDR3nt: TGTGCCAGCAGTTTGTGGGGACAGGGATCCTACGAGCAGTACTTC
CDR3aa: CASSLWGQGSYEQYF

d_gene: .
abundance: .
j_gene: TRBJ2-2
v_gene: TRBV18
CDR3nt: TGTGCCAGCTCACCACTGACTAGTCCTAACACCGGGGAGCTGTTTTTT
CDR3aa: CASSPLTSPNTGELFF